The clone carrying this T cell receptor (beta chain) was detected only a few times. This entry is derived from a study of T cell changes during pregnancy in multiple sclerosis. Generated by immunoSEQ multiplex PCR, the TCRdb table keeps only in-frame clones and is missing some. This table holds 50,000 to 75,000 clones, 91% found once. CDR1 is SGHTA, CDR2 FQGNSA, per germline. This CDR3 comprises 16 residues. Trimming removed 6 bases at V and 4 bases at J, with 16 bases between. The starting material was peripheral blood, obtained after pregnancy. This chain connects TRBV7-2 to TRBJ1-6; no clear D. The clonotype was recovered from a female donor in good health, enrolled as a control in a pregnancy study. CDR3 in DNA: TGTGCCAGCAGGCGTTTCCCGGGAGCTTATAATTCACCCCTCCACTTT. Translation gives CASRRFPGAYNSPLHF.